The rows below give T cell receptor beta chains drawn from one sample of a study of OX40 agonist ivuxolimab in advanced cancers. TCRdb keeps only in-frame clones here, not all; method: immunoSEQ multiplex PCR. Seen here are approximately 81,000 clones, roughly 80% observed once, and the top ten hold 4.6%. Sample: CD4+ or CD8+ T cells sorted from blood, taken in a trial of the OX40 agonist ivuxolimab. These receptors were collected from an adult with an advanced solid tumor such as melanoma, head and neck, liver or kidney cancer. Each CDR3 is given with its conserved first and last residue. Fields, in order: CDR3 protein, CDR3 DNA, J gene, D gene, clone size, V gene. D genes are given only for firm matches. Clone size is shown for a subset of rows, as once, few, many or a class of expanded clone.

cdr3_aa: CASSLGQFYEQYF
cdr3_nt: TGTGCCAGCAGCTTAGGGCAATTCTACGAGCAGTACTTC
j_call: TRBJ2-7
d_call: -
clone_size: few
v_call: TRBV7-2

cdr3_aa: CASSASRDRGREQYF
cdr3_nt: TGTGCCAGCAGCGCCAGCCGGGACAGGGGCCGCGAGCAGTACTTC
j_call: TRBJ2-7
d_call: TRBD1
clone_size: -
v_call: TRBV7-9

cdr3_aa: CASSVGPGNEQFF
cdr3_nt: TGTGCCAGCAGCGTGGGCCCAGGGAATGAGCAGTTCTTC
j_call: TRBJ2-1
d_call: -
clone_size: -
v_call: TRBV6-1

cdr3_aa: CASSLSGLAGGGQFF
cdr3_nt: TGTGCCAGCAGTTTATCGGGACTAGCGGGAGGAGGGCAGTTCTTC
j_call: TRBJ2-1
d_call: TRBD2
clone_size: -
v_call: TRBV27

cdr3_aa: CASSYGRHMNTEAFF
cdr3_nt: TGTGCCAGCAGTTACGGCAGGCACATGAACACTGAAGCTTTCTTT
j_call: TRBJ1-1
d_call: -
clone_size: -
v_call: TRBV6-5

cdr3_aa: CASRIGSSGITGELFF
cdr3_nt: TGCGCCAGCAGGATCGGATCTAGCGGGATCACCGGGGAGCTGTTTTTT
j_call: TRBJ2-2
d_call: TRBD2
clone_size: -
v_call: TRBV5-1

cdr3_aa: CASAEVAVSYEQYF
cdr3_nt: TGCGCCAGCGCCGAGGTAGCGGTCTCCTACGAGCAGTACTTC
j_call: TRBJ2-7
d_call: -
clone_size: -
v_call: TRBV5-1

cdr3_aa: CASSLERGGVNNEKLFF
cdr3_nt: TGCGCCAGCAGCTTGGAGAGGGGAGGGGTCAATAATGAAAAACTGTTTTTT
j_call: TRBJ1-4
d_call: -
clone_size: -
v_call: TRBV5-1

cdr3_aa: CASSQVQGPGINTGELFF
cdr3_nt: TGCGCCAGCAGCCAAGTTCAGGGTCCAGGGATTAACACCGGGGAGCTGTTTTTT
j_call: TRBJ2-2
d_call: -
clone_size: -
v_call: TRBV4-1

cdr3_aa: CASSLYLSQGRNEQYF
cdr3_nt: TGTGCCAGCAGCTTGTACTTGTCACAGGGTAGAAACGAGCAGTACTTC
j_call: TRBJ2-7
d_call: -
clone_size: -
v_call: TRBV5-8

cdr3_aa: CASSYAPGLAGGGEQFF
cdr3_nt: TGTGCCAGCAGCTACGCCCCGGGACTAGCGGGGGGTGGTGAGCAGTTCTTC
j_call: TRBJ2-1
d_call: TRBD2
clone_size: -
v_call: TRBV5-6

cdr3_aa: CASSPSEETQYF
cdr3_nt: TGTGCCAGCAGTCCCTCGGAAGAGACCCAGTACTTC
j_call: TRBJ2-5
d_call: -
clone_size: -
v_call: TRBV6-6

cdr3_aa: CASRLIGGEQFF
cdr3_nt: TGTGCCAGCAGGTTGATAGGGGGTGAGCAGTTCTTC
j_call: TRBJ2-1
d_call: -
clone_size: -
v_call: TRBV27

cdr3_aa: CASSARGAAEAFF
cdr3_nt: TGTGCCAGCAGTGCTCGGGGGGCGGCTGAAGCTTTCTTT
j_call: TRBJ1-1
d_call: -
clone_size: -
v_call: TRBV25-1

cdr3_aa: CASSPPRSGELFF
cdr3_nt: TGCGCCAGCAGCCCTCCGAGGTCCGGGGAGCTGTTTTTT
j_call: TRBJ2-2
d_call: -
clone_size: -
v_call: TRBV4-1

cdr3_aa: CASSQDGLRTGYGYTF
cdr3_nt: TGCGCCAGCAGCCAAGATGGACTCCGGACGGGCTATGGCTACACCTTC
j_call: TRBJ1-2
d_call: -
clone_size: -
v_call: TRBV4-1

cdr3_aa: CASSRGDEDTQYF
cdr3_nt: TGTGCCAGCAGCCGGGGGGATGAGGATACGCAGTATTTT
j_call: TRBJ2-3
d_call: TRBD2
clone_size: -
v_call: TRBV7-3

cdr3_aa: CASSLDQGNQPQHF
cdr3_nt: TGTGCCAGCAGCTTAGACCAGGGGAATCAGCCCCAGCATTTT
j_call: TRBJ1-5
d_call: -
clone_size: few
v_call: TRBV7-9

cdr3_aa: CASSQLADSGNTIYF
cdr3_nt: TGTGCCAGCTCCCAGTTAGCCGACTCTGGAAACACCATATATTTT
j_call: TRBJ1-3
d_call: -
clone_size: -
v_call: TRBV18

cdr3_aa: CASSIYGSQARTQYF
cdr3_nt: TGTGCCAGCAGCATATACGGGAGTCAGGCTAGGACCCAGTACTTC
j_call: TRBJ2-5
d_call: -
clone_size: -
v_call: TRBV11-1

cdr3_aa: CASSQESSAEAFF
cdr3_nt: TGTGCCAGCAGCCAAGAATCTTCAGCTGAAGCTTTCTTT
j_call: TRBJ1-1
d_call: -
clone_size: -
v_call: TRBV4-2

cdr3_aa: CASSPSRSGNTIYF
cdr3_nt: TGTGCCAGCAGCCCTTCAAGGTCTGGAAACACCATATATTTT
j_call: TRBJ1-3
d_call: -
clone_size: -
v_call: TRBV14